These 20 T cell receptor beta chains were sequenced from one sample in a study of beta chain features in type 1 diabetes. Every bit of the isolated RNA underwent reverse transcription, so sequencing read expressed TCRB transcripts. Using immunoSEQ multiplex PCR, the repertoire was profiled, and TCRdb retains in-frame clones only, with some absent. Here the sample spans around 180,000 clones, less than 9.5% being singletons. General observations from the study: Across all four CD4+ subsets, people with type 1 diabetes showed modestly shorter TCRB CDR3s.

No cognate antigen is known for these TCRs. What was sequenced was central memory CD4+ T cells from blood. Every receptor here comes from a middle-aged woman with type 1 diabetes.

This clone appeared a single time. The chain employs TRBV11-3 and TRBJ2-5; a weak D match, TRBD1 (5 bases). Per the germline V gene, CDR1 is SGHNT and CDR2 is YENEEA. This CDR3 contains 14 residues. The V end lost 2 bases, the J end lost 5 bases, and 12 bases lay between the germline ends. CDR3 sequence: CASSLRPGRETQYF. CDR3 DNA: TGTGCCAGCAGCTTACGACCAGGGCGGGAGACCCAGTACTTC.

This clone was observed a handful of times. This rearrangement joins TRBV5-1 to TRBJ2-7; 7 bases match TRBD1. The V gene end was trimmed by 3 bases and the J gene end by 5 bases; junction bases not matched to a gene: 5. Germline-derived CDR1 and CDR2 are SGHRS and YFSETQ. The CDR3 is 13 amino acids. The DNA of the CDR3 is TGCGCCAGCAGCTCGGACAGGAGCCACGAGCAGTACTTC. It codes for CASSSDRSHEQYF.

The V call is TRBV9, the J call TRBJ2-7; D remains unclear. CDR1 SGDLS and CDR2 YYNGEE come from the germline V gene. V lost 4 bases and J lost 2, with 13 bases in between. The CDR3 covers 14 residues. Here the CDR3 reads CASSLTFTPYEQYF. The CDR3 DNA follows: TGTGCCAGCAGCCTTACTTTCACTCCCTACGAGCAGTACTTC.

The V gene is TRBV6-5, the J gene TRBJ1-2; D is unresolved. V lost 6 bases to trimming and J lost 1 base, with 9 bases between them. CDR1 and CDR2 from the germline V gene are MNHEY and SVGAGI. CDR3 length: 13 residues. CDR3 protein: CASSRQVNYGYTF. The CDR3 DNA reads as TGTGCCAGCAGCCGCCAGGTTAACTATGGCTACACCTTC.

A few counts support this clone. Compared with germline, one end of the junction differs, possibly owing to a read error. The chain is built from TRBV7-7 and TRBJ1-3, with D tentatively TRBD1 (5 bases). The CDR3 has 15 amino acids. Germline assignment: CDR1 SSHAT and CDR2 FNYEAQ (reference sequence). The CDR3 reads CASSKGATSGNTIYF. CDR3 sequence (DNA): TGTGCTAGCAGTAAAGGGGCGACCTCTGGAAACACCATATATTTT.

This clone was found a few times. This chain links TRBV5-4 with TRBJ1-2; D is ambiguous. Germline V gene data show CDR1 as SGHNT and CDR2 as YYREEE (reference sequence). V lost 1 base, J lost 4 bases, and 11 bases lay in between. CDR3 length equals 14 residues. The CDR3 sequence is CASSLRVGSYGYTF. DNA of the CDR3: TGTGCCAGCAGCTTGCGGGTAGGGAGCTATGGCTACACCTTC. The complete variable domain, with remaining parts taken from reference TRBV5-4 and TRBJ1-2, reads ETGVTQSPTHLIKTRGQQVTLRCSSQSGHNTVSWYQQALGQGPQFIFQYYREEENGRGNFPPRFSGLQFPNYSSELNVNALELDDSALYLCASSLRVGSYGYTFGSGTRLTVV.

This clone was counted at least ten times. The V gene is TRBV28, the J gene TRBJ1-5; maybe TRBD1 (5 bases). This CDR3 has 12 amino acids. Germline assignment: CDR1 MDHEN and CDR2 SYDVKM. The V end lost 10 bases, the J end lost 0 bases, and 7 bases lay between the germline ends. CDR3 nucleotides: TGTGCCATACAGGTTAGCAATCAGCCCCAGCATTTT. Translated: CAIQVSNQPQHF.

The chain employs TRBV28 and TRBJ1-1; TRBD1 aligns across 8 bases. This CDR3 contains 14 residues. Losses at the gene ends were 8 bases for V and 1 base for J; bases not matched to a gene: 6. Germline loops: CDR1 MDHEN, CDR2 SYDVKM. CDR3 protein: CASQPGGGNTEAFF. The CDR3 bases are TGTGCCAGCCAACCAGGGGGCGGGAACACTGAAGCTTTCTTT.

The V call is TRBV7-2, the J call TRBJ2-1; a weak D match, TRBD2 (6 bases). V was cut by 5 bases and J by 0 bases, with 11 bases left in between. CDR1 SGHTA and CDR2 FQGNSA come from the germline V gene. The CDR3 runs 15 residues. CDR3 sequence (DNA): TGTGCCAGCAGCCCGCGGGACGGCTCCTACAATGAGCAGTTCTTC. Protein sequence: CASSPRDGSYNEQFF.

With regard to this clone: The identical CDR3 is also encoded by other nucleotide sequences in the sample. The CDR3 spells CSVGTGRNYGYTF. The CDR3 nucleotides read TGCAGCGTTGGGACAGGGAGAAACTATGGCTACACCTTC. The V and J genes are TRBV29-1 and TRBJ1-2; 8 bases fit TRBD1. In germline, CDR1 is SQVTM, CDR2 ANQGSEA. The CDR3 totals 13 residues. Trimming took 4 bases from V and 2 from J; bases not matched to a gene: 3. The entire variable domain, with the rest obtained from reference TRBV29-1 and TRBJ1-2, is as follows: SAVISQKPSRDICQRGTSLTIQCQVDSQVTMMFWYRQQPGQSLTLIATANQGSEATYESGFVIDKFPISRPNLTFSTLTVSNMSPEDSSIYLCSVGTGRNYGYTFGSGTRLTVV.

This clone was detected only a few times. The CDR3 reads CASSQTLADNEQFF. The CDR3 DNA reads as TGCGCCAGCAGCCAGACGCTAGCAGACAATGAGCAGTTCTTC. The V and J genes are TRBV4-1 and TRBJ2-1; D is perhaps TRBD2 (5 bases). V gave up 3 bases and J gave up 5 bases, with 11 bases separating them. Germline CDR1 reads MGHRA; CDR2 reads YSYEKL. There are 14 residues in the CDR3.

On this clone itself: The sample holds other DNA sequences that translate to the same CDR3. The chain carries TRBV2 and TRBJ1-5, with D tentatively TRBD1 (5 bases). Deletions cut 4 bases from V and 4 bases from J, with 5 bases between. This CDR3 is built from 12 residues. Germline CDR1 and CDR2: SNHLY and FYNNEI. This chain's CDR3 is CASSAGNQPQHF. CDR3 in DNA: TGTGCCAGCAGTGCAGGGAATCAGCCCCAGCATTTT.

This clone was observed a few times. V usage is TRBV7-9 and J usage is TRBJ2-3, with 8 bases that match TRBD1. Germline values: CDR1 SEHNR, CDR2 FQNEAQ (reference sequence). The CDR3 length is 14 residues. The J segment lost 3 bases and the V segment lost 5 bases, leaving 4 bases of the junction unmatched. CDR3 residues: CASSPRTGTDTQYF. CDR3 nucleotides: TGTGCCAGCAGCCCCAGGACAGGGACAGATACGCAGTATTTT.

A few counts support this clone. The chain links TRBV18 to TRBJ2-1, with 8 nucleotides matching TRBD2. V shed 0 bases, J shed 4 bases, and the junction held 8 bases outside the gene matches. The V gene's germline CDR1 is KGHSH and CDR2 LQKENI. This CDR3 is built from 17 residues. The CDR3 nucleotides are TGTGCCAGCTCACCACCGCTGGGGAGCGGGGGTTACAATGAGCAGTTCTTC. It specifies CASSPPLGSGGYNEQFF.

This clone was observed a handful of times. The rearrangement links TRBV7-2 to TRBJ1-2, with no clear D. Trimming pared 1 base from V and 4 bases from J, leaving 10 bases between. CDR3 length equals 14 residues. Germline V lookup: CDR1 SGHTA, CDR2 FQGNSA. The CDR3 region is CASSLDPGLYGYTF. The DNA of the CDR3 is TGTGCCAGCAGCTTAGACCCAGGTCTCTATGGCTACACCTTC.

This clone showed up many times. The chain is built from TRBV2 and TRBJ2-2; maybe TRBD1 (6 bases). CDR3 length equals 15 residues. The germline CDR1 and CDR2 sequences are SNHLY and FYNNEI. V was trimmed by 7 bases and J by 2 bases, leaving 14 bases between them. CDR3 DNA sequence: TGTGCCAGCAACCGGCAGGGGTCAAACACCGGGGAGCTGTTTTTT. Translated: CASNRQGSNTGELFF. The complete variable domain, with remaining parts taken from reference TRBV2 and TRBJ2-2, reads EPEVTQTPSHQVTQMGQEVILRCVPISNHLYFYWYRQILGQKVEFLVSFYNNEISEKSEIFDDQFSVERPDGSNFTLKIRSTKLEDSAMYFCASNRQGSNTGELFFGEGSRLTVL.

This sequence joins TRBV28 and TRBJ1-2; perhaps TRBD1 as D (5 bases). The CDR3 covers 12 residues. The germline V gene has CDR1 MDHEN and CDR2 SYDVKM. The ends were cut back, 3 bases at V and 4 bases at J, with 6 bases in the middle. This CDR3 reads CASSFQGYGYTF. The CDR3 bases are TGTGCCAGCAGTTTTCAGGGCTATGGCTACACCTTC.

The chain carries TRBV7-9 and TRBJ2-5; 7 nucleotides line up with TRBD1. The CDR3 length is 15 residues. Germline CDR1 is SEHNR and CDR2 is FQNEAQ (reference sequence). The V and J ends lost 1 base and 14 bases, in that order; junction bases with no gene match: 16. CDR3 nucleotides: TGTGCCAGCAGCTTAGGCTATGACTCCGGGACAGCCCTCTACTTC. It encodes CASSLGYDSGTALYF. The full variable domain, with the rest looked up from reference TRBV7-9 and TRBJ2-5, is DTGVSQNPRHKITKRGQNVTFRCDPISEHNRLYWYRQTLGQGPEFLTYFQNEAQLEKSRLLSDRFSAERPKGSFSTLEIQRTEQGDSAMYLCASSLGYDSGTALYFGPGTRLLVL.

The rearrangement uses TRBV19 and TRBJ1-2, with D perhaps TRBD1 (5 bases). This CDR3 has 13 residues. From germline, CDR1 is LNHDA and CDR2 SQIVND (reference sequence). V lost 5 bases and J 4 bases, leaving 11 bases between the germline ends. The CDR3, as DNA: TGTGCCAGTAGTGCGACAGAGATCTATGGCTACACCTTC. Its protein product is CASSATEIYGYTF.

This clone turned up a few times. Other nucleotide sequences from this sample produce the same CDR3. This chain joins TRBV5-1 and TRBJ2-2; D ambiguous. Trimming removed 2 bases at V and 1 base at J, with 9 bases between. The V gene's germline CDR1 is SGHRS and CDR2 YFSETQ. This CDR3 is built from 15 residues. CDR3 nucleotides: TGCGCCAGCAGCTTAGATACAGAGAACACCGGGGAGCTGTTTTTT. Translating it yields CASSLDTENTGELFF. Variable domain in full (rest from reference TRBV5-1 and TRBJ2-2): KAGVTQTPRYLIKTRGQQVTLSCSPISGHRSVSWYQQTPGQGLQFLFEYFSETQRNKGNFPGRFSGRQFSNSRSEMNVSTLELGDSALYLCASSLDTENTGELFFGEGSRLTVL.